Listed here are 4 T cell receptor beta chains from one sample, sequenced in a study of blood T cells in healthy people across ages. Using a J-beta primer mix together with a sample-barcoded 5' primer, a second PCR was run for about 7 to 12 cycles. TCRdb analysed the 5' RACE reads with MiXCR anew, one entry per CDR3 protein. This table holds 780,000 or so distinct CDR3 sequences, roughly 25% found once. This same sample was also part of a study on T cells of mothers and their children.

The sequenced sample was blood. The origin of the receptors is a boy younger than 18 in good health.

As to this clonotype: A much larger clone differs from this one at a single base, so this may be a read error. The chain employs TRBV7-3 and TRBJ1-1, with D hard to call. The CDR3 contains 13 residues. From germline, CDR1 is SGHTA and CDR2 FQGTGA. CDR3 DNA: TGTGCCTGCAGCTTATTGGCGAACACTGAAGCTTTCTTT. It encodes CACSLLANTEAFF.

The chain links TRBV4-2 to TRBJ2-2; 9 nucleotides match TRBD2. J lost 1 base, V lost 0 bases, and 3 bases had no gene match. The CDR3 sequence is 17 residues long. Germline V gene lookup returns CDR1 LGHNA and CDR2 YNFKEQ. CDR3 in DNA: TGTGCCAGCAGCCAAGATCCGACTAGCGGGAACACCGGGGAGCTGTTTTTT. It yields the protein CASSQDPTSGNTGELFF.

This clonotype was counted only a few times. The J gene is TRBJ2-5, the V gene TRBV7-2; 9 bases agree with TRBD1. TRBJ2-7 matches the DNA end more closely, so the J call is doubtful. The CDR3 covers 14 residues. Germline assignment: CDR1 SGHTA and CDR2 FQGNSA. The CDR3 is CASSSRQGGYEQYF. The CDR3 coding sequence is TGTGCCAGCAGCTCTCGACAGGGGGGCTACGAGCAGTACTTC.

The chain employs TRBV28 and TRBJ2-5, with 7 positions matching TRBD2. Matching the DNA end better, TRBJ2-7 makes the J call doubtful. The germline V gene has CDR1 MDHEN and CDR2 SYDVKM. The CDR3 consists of 15 residues. CDR3 coding DNA: TGTGCCAGCAGTCCAGCATCCTGGGAGGGCTACGAGCAGTACTTC. This translates into CASSPASWEGYEQYF.